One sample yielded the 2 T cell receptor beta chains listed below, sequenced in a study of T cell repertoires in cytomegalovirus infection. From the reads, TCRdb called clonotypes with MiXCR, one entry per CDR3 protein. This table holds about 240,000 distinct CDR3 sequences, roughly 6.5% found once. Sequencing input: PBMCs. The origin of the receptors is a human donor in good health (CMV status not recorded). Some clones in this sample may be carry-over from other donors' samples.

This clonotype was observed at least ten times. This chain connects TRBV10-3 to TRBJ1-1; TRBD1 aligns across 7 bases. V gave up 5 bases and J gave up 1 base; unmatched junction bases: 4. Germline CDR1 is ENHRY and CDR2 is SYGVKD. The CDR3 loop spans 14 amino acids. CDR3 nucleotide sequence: TGTGCCATCAGTTTACGGACAGGGAACACTGAAGCTTTCTTT. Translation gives CAISLRTGNTEAFF.

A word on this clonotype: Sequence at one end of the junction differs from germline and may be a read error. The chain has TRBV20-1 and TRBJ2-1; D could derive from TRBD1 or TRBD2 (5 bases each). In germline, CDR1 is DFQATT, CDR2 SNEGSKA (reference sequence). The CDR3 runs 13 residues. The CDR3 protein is CSARNFQGDERFF. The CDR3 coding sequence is TGCAGTGCTAGAAACTTCCAGGGAGATGAGCGGTTCTTC.